This entry is about one T cell receptor (beta chain). This clone's antigen is unknown. Base qualities are missing; no much larger clone stands one base away. Library creation used the immunoSEQ multiplex PCR assay. For TCR sequencing, RNA was extracted from every sample and reverse transcribed into cDNA to serve as template. First-strand cDNA was synthesized with SuperScript III using a 2:1 mix of oligo-dT and random hexamers. A synthetic immune receptor repertoire was used to measure amplification bias, and any remaining bias was corrected computationally. Per the authors' processing: After raw reads were preprocessed to remove errors, the CDR3 was defined following IMGT conventions as running from the conserved cysteine to phenylalanine. To get clonality, Shannon entropy was normalized by log2 of the number of productive unique TCRs and the result was subtracted from 1. Scalp TCRbeta sequences were cross-referenced with sorted blood CD4 and CD8 repertoires so that the CD4 or CD8 identity of scalp clones could be inferred. As stored in TCRdb, this immuneACCESS dataset retains in-frame rearrangements with V and J assigned. A fraction of the clones does not appear; measured against another copy, unresolved V genes explain less than half of the discrepancy, and the remainder lacks a known reason. V and J calls plus clone size are reproduced from that table; the DNA served to infer D and trimming. The sample table records about 110,000 clones; 45% to 70% of these occur just once. The ten top clones hold 20% to 25% of the sample.

Taken from the germline V gene (reference sequence), the CDR1 and CDR2 loops are LNHDA and SQIVND. Measured from the cysteine to the phenylalanine, the CDR3 is 15 residues long. Only CDR3 DNA remains: 45 bases, in frame from the first base. The junction shows trimming of 3 bases on V and 0 bases on J, plus 9 bases between the germline ends. PBMCs were isolated by density centrifugation and stained for CD3, CD4 and CD8, after which CD4+ and CD8+ T cells were sorted on a FACSAria. Scalp biopsies and blood samples were obtained from unaffected controls. The sample belongs to a study of CD8+ T cells in alopecia areata (dated by TCRdb to about 2018). General notes on the study: The study used high-throughput TCRbeta sequencing to examine T cell clonal expansion in alopecia areata, in both the C3H/HeJ mouse model and human patients. On the human side, TCRbeta sequencing was run on scalp tissue and on sorted CD4+ and CD8+ peripheral blood T cells from healthy controls and from alopecia areata patients with either patchy or totalis/universalis disease. Scalp clonality was compared among normal scalp (n=4), patchy alopecia areata scalp (n=8), and alopecia totalis/universalis scalp (n=8). RNA was extracted with the PAXgene miRNA kit for fixed scalp, the miRNeasy kit for PBMCs, and the RNeasy kit for mouse skin. immunoSEQ multiplex PCR using 35 Vbeta forward primers and 13 Jbeta reverse primers was used to amplify TCRbeta CDR3 regions. Broader findings and caveats from the paper: Shared TCR sequences between patients were less evident than in mice, which may be partly attributable to HLA diversity in the patient population. Scalp TCR repertoire analysis is complicated because resident alphabeta T cells in normal human skin are also sequenced, whereas mouse skin is dominated by gammadelta T cells. Lesional scalp, especially in alopecia totalis/universalis, showed higher clonality and more expanded CD8+ clones than normal scalp, suggesting antigenic drive.

Sequencing was done on a sample of CD8+ T cells sorted from blood. This clonotype originated in a human donor in good health. Rearrangement joined TRBV19 to TRBJ1-5, with no D gene named confidently. The bases are TGTGCCAGTAGTATCTGGGTAAATAGCAATCAGCCCCAGCATTTT. Translation gives CASSIWVNSNQPQHF.